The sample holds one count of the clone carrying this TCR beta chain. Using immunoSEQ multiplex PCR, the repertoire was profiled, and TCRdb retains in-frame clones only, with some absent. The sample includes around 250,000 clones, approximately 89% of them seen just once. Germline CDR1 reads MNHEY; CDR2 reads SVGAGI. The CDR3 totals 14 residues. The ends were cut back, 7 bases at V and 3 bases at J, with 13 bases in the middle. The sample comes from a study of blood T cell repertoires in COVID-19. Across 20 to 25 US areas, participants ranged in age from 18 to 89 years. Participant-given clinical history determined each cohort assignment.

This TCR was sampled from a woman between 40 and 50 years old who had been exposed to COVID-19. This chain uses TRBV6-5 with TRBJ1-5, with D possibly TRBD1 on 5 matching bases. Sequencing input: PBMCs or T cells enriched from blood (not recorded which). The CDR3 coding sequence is TGTGCCAGCATTCTTCAGGGTTTCAATCAGCCCCAGCATTTT. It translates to CASILQGFNQPQHF.